This T cell receptor beta chain was captured by sequencing in a study of blood T cell repertoires in COVID-19. Germline V gives CDR1 ENHRY, CDR2 SYGVKD. This CDR3 is 15 amino acids long. V dropped 8 bases and J dropped 0 bases, with 16 bases sitting between them. Authors' processing steps: Counts of nucleated cells, estimated from reference gene primer amplification, were obtained. Assay used: immunoSEQ multiplex PCR; TCRdb lists only in-frame clones, some missing. That table is the source of V, J and clone size, and D and trimming were worked out from the DNA. The sample has about 30,000 clones, 70% to 90% seen once.

What was sequenced was peripheral blood. The genes are TRBV10-3 and TRBJ1-1, with D hard to call. The TCR was taken from a human donor in a cohort sampled during active COVID-19. CDR3 DNA sequence: TGTGCCATCTCGATTGAGTCCGGGGTGAACACTGAAGCTTTCTTT. Encoded protein: CAISIESGVNTEAFF.